A single sample gave rise to the 27 T cell receptor beta chains below, sequenced in a study of control samples from healthy donors and cancer patients. Method: immunoSEQ multiplex PCR; TCRdb's copy keeps in-frame clones and lacks some. Altogether roughly 120,000 clones are present, approximately 88% being singletons, with the ten largest covering about 3.2%. Material for sequencing was blood. These receptors came from a man in his forties in good health.

The J gene is TRBJ2-2, the V gene TRBV11-2; 11 bases are a match to TRBD2. CDR3 length equals 16 residues. Germline CDR1 and CDR2: SGHAT and FQNNGV. V was clipped by 2 bases and J by 5 bases; unmatched bases: 4. CDR3 protein: CASSLQTSGVTGELFF. The CDR3 DNA reads TGTGCCAGCAGCTTACAGACTAGCGGGGTTACCGGGGAGCTGTTTTTT.

The chain uses TRBV6-6 and TRBJ2-3; D ambiguous. CDR3 length: 15 residues. Germline V CDR1 and CDR2: MNHNY, SVGAGI (reference sequence). V was trimmed by 0 bases and J by 0 bases, leaving 7 bases between them. CDR3 bases: TGTGCCAGCAGTTACTCAGGACCAAGCACAGATACGCAGTATTTT. It translates to CASSYSGPSTDTQYF.

Comments on this clone: Germline and junction disagree at one end, which may indicate a read error. This chain joins TRBV29-1 and TRBJ2-7; perhaps D is TRBD1 or TRBD2 (6 bases each). CDR3 size: 14 residues. Germline V gene sequence: CDR1 SQVTM, CDR2 ANQGSEA. The CDR3 reads CGVQGGKSSYEQYF. The CDR3, as DNA: TGCGGCGTCCAAGGGGGGAAGAGCTCCTACGAGCAGTACTTC.

The rearrangement joins TRBV30 to TRBJ2-2, with 11 nucleotides matching TRBD2. In germline, CDR1 is GTSNPN, CDR2 SVGIG (reference sequence). Losses at the gene ends were 3 bases for V and 6 bases for J; bases not matched to a gene: 15. The CDR3 has 18 amino acids. CDR3 sequence (DNA): TGTGCCTGGAGAAAAAAACCCATAGCGGGGGGGCTCCCCGGGGAGCTGTTTTTT. This gives the protein CAWRKKPIAGGLPGELFF.

The chain is built from TRBV7-9 and TRBJ1-6; D remains ambiguous. The germline CDR1 and CDR2 sequences are SEHNR and FQNEAQ (reference sequence). Deletions cut 0 bases from V and 3 bases from J, with 6 bases between. This CDR3 region has 15 residues. In DNA, the CDR3 is TGTGCCAGCAGCTTAGCAGTGCACTATAATTCACCCCTCCACTTT. Protein: CASSLAVHYNSPLHF. Full variable domain (rest looked up from reference TRBV7-9 and TRBJ1-6): DTGVSQNPRHKITKRGQNVTFRCDPISEHNRLYWYRQTLGQGPEFLTYFQNEAQLEKSRLLSDRFSAERPKGSFSTLEIQRTEQGDSAMYLCASSLAVHYNSPLHFGNGTRLTVT.

The chain is built from TRBV2 and TRBJ2-3; 8 nucleotides line up with TRBD2. Germline V gene lookup returns CDR1 SNHLY and CDR2 FYNNEI. J gave up 6 bases and V 0 bases, and 8 bases lay outside the gene matches. The CDR3 runs to 16 residues. The CDR3 sequence is CASSEAFTLAADTQYF. The DNA for the CDR3 is TGTGCCAGCAGTGAAGCCTTCACACTAGCGGCCGATACGCAGTATTTT.

This chain connects TRBV7-9 to TRBJ2-3; either TRBD1 or TRBD2 may fit D (6 bases each). The CDR3 sequence is 16 residues long. Germline V CDR1 and CDR2: SEHNR, FQNEAQ (reference sequence). Trimming stripped 3 bases from V and 1 base from J, with 14 bases between. The DNA of the CDR3 is TGTGCCAGCAGCTTCCCGGGGGCTGGGGGCACAGATACGCAGTATTTT. Protein sequence: CASSFPGAGGTDTQYF. Full variable domain (remainder filled in from reference TRBV7-9 and TRBJ2-3): DTGVSQNPRHKITKRGQNVTFRCDPISEHNRLYWYRQTLGQGPEFLTYFQNEAQLEKSRLLSDRFSAERPKGSFSTLEIQRTEQGDSAMYLCASSFPGAGGTDTQYFGPGTRLTVL.

The chain combines TRBV4-3 with TRBJ2-3, with 15 bases that match TRBD2. J gave up 5 bases and V 5 bases, and 5 bases lay outside the gene matches. CDR1 LGHNA and CDR2 YSLEER come from the germline V gene. The CDR3 has 16 residues. The CDR3 DNA reads as TGCGCCAGCAGCTCCTGGGGACTAGCGGGGGGAGATACGCAGTATTTT. It encodes CASSSWGLAGGDTQYF.

The chain has TRBV5-5 and TRBJ1-3, with no clear D. The CDR3 loop spans 16 amino acids. Germline loops: CDR1 SGHKS, CDR2 YYEKEE (reference sequence). V lost 6 bases and J lost 0, with 16 bases in between. CDR3 in amino acids: CASIESIPDSGNTIYF. The DNA of the CDR3 is TGTGCCAGCATCGAATCTATCCCCGACTCTGGAAACACCATATATTTT.

J is TRBJ1-1 and V is TRBV7-6; a weak D match, TRBD1 (6 bases). Trimming took off 1 base at V and 9 bases at J, with 15 bases between the two ends. Germline values: CDR1 SGHVS, CDR2 FNYEAQ. The CDR3 extends over 14 amino acids. The CDR3, as DNA: TGTGCCAGCAGCTTAGTAGAGGGAGGGGGAAAAGCTTTCTTT. Translation: CASSLVEGGGKAFF.

In DNA form, the CDR3 reads TGCGCCAGCAGCTTGGAACCAGGGGCGAGCAATCAGCCCCAGCATTTT. It codes for CASSLEPGASNQPQHF. The chain is built from TRBV5-1 and TRBJ1-5, with D perhaps matching TRBD1 (6 bases). V dropped 0 bases and J dropped 1 base, with 11 bases sitting between them. Germline values: CDR1 SGHRS, CDR2 YFSETQ. The CDR3 sequence is 16 residues long.

V usage is TRBV18 and J usage is TRBJ2-7; 7 bases are a match to TRBD1. CDR1 is KGHSH and CDR2 is LQKENI in the germline V gene. Trimming at V came to 5 bases and at J to 0 bases, leaving 7 bases not matched to a gene. The CDR3 sequence is 15 residues long. The CDR3 protein is CASSATQGSSYEQYF. Here the CDR3 DNA reads TGTGCCAGCTCAGCGACACAGGGGAGCTCCTACGAGCAGTACTTC. Combining the CDR3 with reference TRBV18 and TRBJ2-7 gives the whole variable domain NAGVMQNPRHLVRRRGQEARLRCSPMKGHSHVYWYRQLPEEGLKFMVYLQKENIIDESGMPKERFSAEFPKEGPSILRIQQVVRGDSAAYFCASSATQGSSYEQYFGPGTRLTVT.

The CDR3 loop is CAAKGTPSTDTQYF. In DNA, the CDR3 is TGTGCCGCGAAGGGGACACCTAGCACAGATACGCAGTATTTT. The chain links TRBV25-1 to TRBJ2-3, with a possible D match to TRBD1 (6 bases). Germline CDR1 is MGHDK and CDR2 is SYGVNS. This CDR3 contains 14 residues. Trimming stripped 11 bases from V and 0 bases from J, with 15 bases between.

The chain carries TRBV9 and TRBJ1-2, with 11 bases lining up with TRBD1. Looked up from germline, CDR1 is SGDLS and CDR2 is YYNGEE. Trimming took 0 bases from V and 7 from J; bases not matched to a gene: 5. This CDR3 has 15 residues. The CDR3 DNA sequence: TGTGCCAGCAGCGTAGAGGACAGGGGGCTCAGTGGCTACACCTTC. Translated: CASSVEDRGLSGYTF. Looking up the rest from reference TRBV9 and TRBJ1-2 gives the full variable domain: DSGVTQTPKHLITATGQRVTLRCSPRSGDLSVYWYQQSLDQGLQFLIQYYNGEERAKGNILERFSAQQFPDLHSELNLSSLELGDSALYFCASSVEDRGLSGYTFGSGTRLTVV.

The chain joins TRBV30 to TRBJ2-2, with D possibly matching TRBD2 (5 bases). CDR3 length: 14 amino acids. Germline lookup yields CDR1 GTSNPN and CDR2 SVGIG (reference sequence). V shed 3 bases and J shed 1 base, with 9 bases lying between them. The CDR3 protein is CAWRRAGNTGELFF. Here the CDR3 DNA reads TGTGCCTGGAGACGCGCGGGGAACACCGGGGAGCTGTTTTTT. The variable domain in full, completed from reference TRBV30 and TRBJ2-2, reads SQTIHQWPATLVQPVGSPLSLECTVEGTSNPNLYWYRQAAGRGLQLLFYSVGIGQISSEVPQNLSASRPQDRQFILSSKKLLLSDSGFYLCAWRRAGNTGELFFGEGSRLTVL.

V gene TRBV7-3 combines with J gene TRBJ2-3, with D perhaps TRBD2 (7 bases). Trimming removed 1 base from V and 6 bases from J, with 17 bases in between. This CDR3 region has 16 residues. The germline V gene encodes CDR1 SGHTA and CDR2 FQGTGA. DNA for the CDR3: TGTGCCAGCAGCTTAAATTCGGTGGGGGGGCCTGATACGCAGTATTTT. Amino acid sequence: CASSLNSVGGPDTQYF.

This clone was seen only once. The genes are TRBV28 and TRBJ2-7; the D gene is possibly TRBD1 (5 bases). The germline V and J ends were trimmed by 5 bases and 4 bases, with 9 bases remaining between them. Germline values: CDR1 MDHEN, CDR2 SYDVKM. The CDR3 is 12 residues long. CDR3 sequence reads: CASSLRQYEQYF. The CDR3 coding sequence is TGTGCCAGCAGTCTCAGACAGTACGAGCAGTACTTC.

The chain uses TRBV9 and TRBJ2-1; 9 positions agree with TRBD2. CDR1 and CDR2 from the germline V gene are SGDLS and YYNGEE. Trimming removed 4 bases from V and 3 bases from J; junction bases left unmatched: 5. This CDR3 contains 15 residues. CDR3 sequence (DNA): TGTGCCAGCAGCTCAAAGACTAGCGGCTACAATGAGCAGTTCTTC. Translating it yields CASSSKTSGYNEQFF.

The chain uses TRBV10-1 and TRBJ1-1, with D possibly TRBD1 on 5 matching bases. This CDR3 has 15 residues. Deletions cut 0 bases from V and 0 bases from J, with 8 bases between. CDR1 and CDR2 (germline): WNHNN, SYGVQD (reference sequence). The CDR3 nucleotides read TGCGCCAGCAGTGAGTCCCCAGGGATGAACACTGAAGCTTTCTTT. Its translation: CASSESPGMNTEAFF.

In this sample, this clone turned up once. J is TRBJ1-2 and V is TRBV21-1; the D call in the table, TRBD1, was not verified against the DNA. TRBV21-1 is described as a pseudogene. CDR3 length: 17 amino acids. CDR3 coding DNA: TGTGCCAGCAGCCCCCCGACCGGACACCGGACAGTCTATGGCTACACCTTC. Translation gives CASSPPTGHRTVYGYTF.

The chain uses TRBV19 and TRBJ2-3; D ambiguous. The V gene's germline CDR1 is LNHDA and CDR2 SQIVND (reference sequence). The CDR3 has 15 residues. Trimming left V 1 base short and J 2 bases short, with 10 bases between. The CDR3 region is CASSIVSPYTDTQYF. DNA for the CDR3: TGTGCCAGTAGTATAGTAAGTCCCTACACAGATACGCAGTATTTT.

This clone was counted a single time. The gene calls are TRBV5-1 and TRBJ1-1, with D uncertain. This CDR3 contains 15 residues. Germline lookup yields CDR1 SGHRS and CDR2 YFSETQ. Between the trimmed V and J ends, which lost 5 bases and 1 base, there was a span of 15 bases. The CDR3 is CASRRAFIRNTEAFF. CDR3 sequence (DNA): TGCGCCAGCAGAAGGGCCTTTATTAGGAACACTGAAGCTTTCTTT.

This clone appeared a single time. This rearrangement joins TRBV5-6 to TRBJ1-4; tentative D call: TRBD1 (5 bases). This CDR3 has 16 amino acids. The V gene lost 0 bases and the J gene lost 2 bases, with 11 bases spanning the gap. Germline CDR1 is SGHDT and CDR2 is YYEEEE. The CDR3 here is CASSLVGARTNEKLFF. The CDR3 coding sequence is TGTGCCAGCAGCTTGGTAGGGGCGCGGACTAATGAAAAACTGTTTTTT.

The chain links TRBV4-3 to TRBJ2-5, with 11 bases fitting TRBD2. V shed 3 bases and J 3 bases; nucleotides not matched to a gene: 3. Germline V gives CDR1 LGHNA, CDR2 YSLEER. This CDR3 region has 15 residues. CDR3 in amino acids: CASSQVAGGKETQYF. CDR3 in DNA: TGCGCCAGCAGCCAGGTAGCGGGGGGGAAAGAGACCCAGTACTTC.

The chain employs TRBV4-2 and TRBJ1-1, with TRBD1 matching over 7 bases. V shed 1 base, J shed 1 base, and the junction held 9 bases outside the gene matches. CDR3 length equals 17 residues. Germline-derived CDR1 and CDR2 are LGHNA and YNFKEQ. CDR3 bases: TGTGCCAGCAGCCAAGGTTTGAAGGGGGCTGCGAACACTGAAGCTTTCTTT. Protein sequence: CASSQGLKGAANTEAFF.

The rearrangement joins TRBV4-3 to TRBJ1-2, with D possibly TRBD1 on 5 matching bases. The germline V gene has CDR1 LGHNA and CDR2 YSLEER. With 4 bases removed from V and 8 bases from J, the gap between germline ends came to 14 bases. CDR3 length: 13 amino acids. CDR3 sequence: CASSPAGTTGYTF. The CDR3, as DNA: TGCGCCAGCAGCCCGGCCGGGACTACCGGCTACACCTTC.

The V gene is TRBV24-1, the J gene TRBJ2-1; maybe TRBD1 (5 bases). Germline V gives CDR1 KGHDR, CDR2 SFDVKD. The CDR3 extends over 14 amino acids. V was pared by 3 bases and J by 9 bases, with 14 bases between. The CDR3 is CATSDLGHQGEQFF. CDR3 sequence (DNA): TGTGCCACCAGTGATCTCGGACATCAAGGTGAGCAGTTCTTC.